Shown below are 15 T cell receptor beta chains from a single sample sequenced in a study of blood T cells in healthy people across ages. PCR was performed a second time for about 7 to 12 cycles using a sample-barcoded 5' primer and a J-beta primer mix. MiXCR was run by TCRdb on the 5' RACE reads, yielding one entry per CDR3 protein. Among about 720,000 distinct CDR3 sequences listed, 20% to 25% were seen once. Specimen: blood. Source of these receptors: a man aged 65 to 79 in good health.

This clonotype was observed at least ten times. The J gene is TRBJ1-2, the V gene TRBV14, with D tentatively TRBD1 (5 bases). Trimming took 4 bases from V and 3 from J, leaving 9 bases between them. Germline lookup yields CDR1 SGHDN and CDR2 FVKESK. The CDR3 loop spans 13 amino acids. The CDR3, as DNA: TGTGCCAGCAGCCGGGGGTTGGACTATGGCTACACCTTC. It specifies CASSRGLDYGYTF.

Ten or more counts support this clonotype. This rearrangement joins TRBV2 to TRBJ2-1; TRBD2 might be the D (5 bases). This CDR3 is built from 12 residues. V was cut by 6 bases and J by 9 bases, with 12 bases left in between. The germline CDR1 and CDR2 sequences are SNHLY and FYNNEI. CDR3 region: CASRGTRGEQFF. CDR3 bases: TGTGCCAGCAGGGGAACTAGAGGTGAGCAGTTCTTC.

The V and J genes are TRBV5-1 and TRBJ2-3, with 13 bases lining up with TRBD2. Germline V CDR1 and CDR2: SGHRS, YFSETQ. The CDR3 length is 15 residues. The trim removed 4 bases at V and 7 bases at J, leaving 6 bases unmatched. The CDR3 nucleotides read TGCGCCAGCAGCCAACTAGCGGGGGGGCGTAATACGCAGTATTTT. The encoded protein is CASSQLAGGRNTQYF. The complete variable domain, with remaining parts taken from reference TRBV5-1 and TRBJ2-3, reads KAGVTQTPRYLIKTRGQQVTLSCSPISGHRSVSWYQQTPGQGLQFLFEYFSETQRNKGNFPGRFSGRQFSNSRSEMNVSTLELGDSALYLCASSQLAGGRNTQYFGPGTRLTVL.

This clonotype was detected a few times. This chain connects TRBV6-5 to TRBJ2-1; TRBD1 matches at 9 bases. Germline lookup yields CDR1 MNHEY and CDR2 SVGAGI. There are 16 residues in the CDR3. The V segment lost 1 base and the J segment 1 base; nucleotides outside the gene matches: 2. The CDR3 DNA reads TGTGCCAGCAGTTACTATGGACAGGGGTCCTACAATGAGCAGTTCTTC. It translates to CASSYYGQGSYNEQFF.

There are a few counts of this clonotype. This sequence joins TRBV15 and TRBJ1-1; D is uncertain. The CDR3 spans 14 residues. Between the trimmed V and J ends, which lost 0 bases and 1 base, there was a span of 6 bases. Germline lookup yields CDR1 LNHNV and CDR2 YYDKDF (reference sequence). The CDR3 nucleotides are TGTGCCACCAGCAGAGACAGACCGAACACTGAAGCTTTCTTT. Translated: CATSRDRPNTEAFF.

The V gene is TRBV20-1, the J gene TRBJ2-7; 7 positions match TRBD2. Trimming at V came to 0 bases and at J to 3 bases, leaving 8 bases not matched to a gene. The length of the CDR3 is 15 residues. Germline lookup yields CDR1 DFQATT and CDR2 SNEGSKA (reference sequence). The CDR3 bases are TGCAGTGCTAGAGATCGGCGGGCGGGGGTCTACGAGCAGTACTTC. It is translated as CSARDRRAGVYEQYF.

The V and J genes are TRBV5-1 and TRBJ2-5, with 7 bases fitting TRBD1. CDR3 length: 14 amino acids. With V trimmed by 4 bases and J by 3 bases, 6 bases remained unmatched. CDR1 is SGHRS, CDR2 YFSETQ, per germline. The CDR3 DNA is TGCGCCAGCAGCGCCCGGGACAGCAAAGAGACCCAGTACTTC. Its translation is CASSARDSKETQYF.

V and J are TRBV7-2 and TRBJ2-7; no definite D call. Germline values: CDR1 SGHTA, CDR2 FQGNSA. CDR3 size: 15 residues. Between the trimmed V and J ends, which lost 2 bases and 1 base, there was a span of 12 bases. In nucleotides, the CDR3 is TGTGCCAGCAGCTTACATAATCTGGGGTCCTACGAGCAGTACTTC. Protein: CASSLHNLGSYEQYF. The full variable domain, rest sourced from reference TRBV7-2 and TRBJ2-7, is GAGVSQSPSNKVTEKGKDVELRCDPISGHTALYWYRQSLGQGLEFLIYFQGNSAPDKSGLPSDRFSAERTGGSVSTLTIQRTQQEDSAVYLCASSLHNLGSYEQYFGPGTRLTVT.

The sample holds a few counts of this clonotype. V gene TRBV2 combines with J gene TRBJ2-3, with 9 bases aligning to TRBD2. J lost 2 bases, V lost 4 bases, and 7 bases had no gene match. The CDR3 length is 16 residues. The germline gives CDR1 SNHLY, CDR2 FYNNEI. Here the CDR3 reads CASSADSGGITDTQYF. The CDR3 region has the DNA TGTGCCAGCAGTGCGGATAGCGGGGGCATCACAGATACGCAGTATTTT.

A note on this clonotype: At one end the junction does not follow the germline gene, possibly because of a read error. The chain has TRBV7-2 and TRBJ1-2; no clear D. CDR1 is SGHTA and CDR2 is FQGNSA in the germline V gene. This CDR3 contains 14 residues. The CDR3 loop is CASSLATGSYGHTF. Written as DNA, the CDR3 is TGTGCCAGCAGCTTAGCCACGGGGAGCTATGGCCACACCTTC. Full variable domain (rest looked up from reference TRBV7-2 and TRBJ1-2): GAGVSQSPSNKVTEKGKDVELRCDPISGHTALYWYRQSLGQGLEFLIYFQGNSAPDKSGLPSDRFSAERTGGSVSTLTIQRTQQEDSAVYLCASSLATGSYGHTFGSGTRLTVV.

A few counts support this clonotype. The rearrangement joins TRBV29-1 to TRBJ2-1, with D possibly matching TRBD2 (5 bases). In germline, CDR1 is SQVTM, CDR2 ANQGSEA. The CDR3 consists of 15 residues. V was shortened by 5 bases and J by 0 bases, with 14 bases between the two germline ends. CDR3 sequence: CSVPRGSSSYNEQFF. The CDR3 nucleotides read TGCAGCGTTCCCCGGGGTTCCTCCTCCTACAATGAGCAGTTCTTC.

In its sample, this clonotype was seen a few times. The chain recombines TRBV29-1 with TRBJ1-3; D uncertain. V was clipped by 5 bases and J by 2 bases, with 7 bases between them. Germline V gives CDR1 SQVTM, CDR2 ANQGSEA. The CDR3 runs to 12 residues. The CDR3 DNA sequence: TGCAGCGTTCGTCCACCTGGAAACACCATATATTTT. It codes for CSVRPPGNTIYF.

CDR3: CASSLYWGARDYGYTF. The CDR3 region has the DNA TGCGCCAGCAGCTTGTACTGGGGGGCGCGGGACTATGGCTACACCTTC. This chain joins TRBV5-1 and TRBJ1-2; a weak D match, TRBD1 (6 bases). Germline assignment: CDR1 SGHRS and CDR2 YFSETQ. Trimming cost V 1 base and J 3 bases, with 16 bases left between them. The CDR3 extends over 16 amino acids.

CDR3 in amino acids: CASSLAAMGQETQYF. The CDR3 nucleotides are TGTGCCAGCAGTTTAGCGGCCATGGGGCAAGAGACCCAGTACTTC. The chain uses TRBV28 and TRBJ2-5; D is ambiguous. V lost 2 bases and J 2 bases, leaving 12 bases between the germline ends. The germline V gene encodes CDR1 MDHEN and CDR2 SYDVKM. This CDR3 is built from 15 residues.

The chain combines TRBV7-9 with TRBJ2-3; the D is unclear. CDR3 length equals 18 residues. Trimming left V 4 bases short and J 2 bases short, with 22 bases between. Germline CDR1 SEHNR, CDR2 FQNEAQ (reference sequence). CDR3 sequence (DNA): TGTGCCAGCAGCTCAGAAGCCAAGGGTGGCCAGAACACAGATACGCAGTATTTT. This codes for CASSSEAKGGQNTDTQYF. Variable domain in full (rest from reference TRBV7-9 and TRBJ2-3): DTGVSQNPRHKITKRGQNVTFRCDPISEHNRLYWYRQTLGQGPEFLTYFQNEAQLEKSRLLSDRFSAERPKGSFSTLEIQRTEQGDSAMYLCASSSEAKGGQNTDTQYFGPGTRLTVL.